One and the same sample provided the 17 T cell receptor beta chains below, sequenced in a study of blood T cell repertoires in COVID-19. Assay: immunoSEQ multiplex PCR; the TCRdb copy retains only in-frame clones and omits some. Here the sample spans over 250,000 clones, about nine tenths being singletons. Sample: PBMCs or T cells enriched from blood (not recorded which). Receptor source: a woman in her forties or fifties who had recovered from COVID-19.

The rearrangement links TRBV18 to TRBJ1-5; 7 nucleotides agree with TRBD1. The CDR3 covers 14 residues. Germline CDR1 reads KGHSH; CDR2 reads LQKENI. J gave up 4 bases and V 5 bases, and 5 bases lay outside the gene matches. The CDR3 nucleotides are TGTGCCAGCTCAGACGGGACAGTTAATCAGCCCCAGCATTTT. Amino acids: CASSDGTVNQPQHF.

This clone has a single count. This chain uses TRBV7-3 with TRBJ2-5; D call uncertain. From germline, CDR1 is SGHTA and CDR2 FQGTGA. Trimming took off 4 bases at V and 4 bases at J, with 13 bases between the two ends. There are 14 residues in the CDR3. For the CDR3, the DNA is TGTGCCAGCAGCTCCAGGCGTCCTGGAGAGACCCAGTACTTC. Protein product: CASSSRRPGETQYF.

V and J are TRBV7-9 and TRBJ1-5, with D unclear. The V gene's germline CDR1 is SEHNR and CDR2 FQNEAQ (reference sequence). CDR3 length: 16 residues. The germline V and J ends were trimmed by 3 bases and 7 bases, with 19 bases remaining between them. CDR3 in amino acids: CASSFAGRAGEQPQHF. DNA for the CDR3: TGTGCCAGCAGCTTCGCCGGGAGGGCGGGAGAGCAGCCCCAGCATTTT.

Worth noting for this clone: This same CDR3 is encoded by further DNA sequences in the sample. CDR3 DNA sequence: TGTGCCAGCAGTTTTCAGGGATCCACTGAAGCTTTCTTT. It codes for CASSFQGSTEAFF. This chain uses TRBV28 with TRBJ1-1, with D perhaps TRBD1 (5 bases). Trimming took off 3 bases at V and 4 bases at J, with 9 bases between the two ends. The length of the CDR3 is 13 residues. The germline gives CDR1 MDHEN, CDR2 SYDVKM. The full variable domain, with the rest looked up from reference TRBV28 and TRBJ1-1, is DVKVTQSSRYLVKRTGEKVFLECVQDMDHENMFWYRQDPGLGLRLIYFSYDVKMKEKGDIPEGYSVSREKKERFSLILESASTNQTSMYLCASSFQGSTEAFFGQGTRLTVV.

This chain links TRBV6-5 with TRBJ2-7, with 9 bases that match TRBD2. V was pared by 7 bases and J by 4 bases, with 11 bases of the junction left unmatched. CDR1 is MNHEY and CDR2 is SVGAGI in the germline V gene. The CDR3 is made up of 15 amino acids. CDR3 in amino acids: CASTKGASGNYEQYF. The CDR3 DNA reads as TGTGCCAGCACAAAAGGGGCTAGCGGGAATTACGAGCAGTACTTC.

The rearrangement links TRBV7-9 to TRBJ2-7, with 7 bases matching TRBD1. Germline CDR1 is SEHNR and CDR2 is FQNEAQ (reference sequence). The CDR3 is 15 amino acids. The V gene end was trimmed by 4 bases and the J gene end by 2 bases; junction bases not matched to a gene: 8. CDR3 bases: TGTGCCAGCAGCTCCCCGGACAGGTCAACCTACGAGCAGTACTTC. It encodes CASSSPDRSTYEQYF.

The rearrangement uses TRBV7-3 and TRBJ2-7; D is unresolved. CDR1 and CDR2 (germline): SGHTA, FQGTGA. The CDR3 spans 11 residues. V was trimmed by 4 bases and J by 6 bases, leaving 7 bases between them. Written as DNA, the CDR3 is TGTGCCAGCAGCTCTGGGCGCGAGCAGTACTTC. Translating gives CASSSGREQYF.

Ten or more counts support this clone. The DNA of the CDR3 is TGTGCCAGCAGTTACATTGGGACATCGGGCCAGGAGCAGTTCTTC. Its translation is CASSYIGTSGQEQFF. The chain uses TRBV6-5 and TRBJ2-1; tentatively, D is TRBD1 (6 bases). Germline CDR1 MNHEY, CDR2 SVGAGI. This CDR3 comprises 15 residues. V was pared by 2 bases and J by 10 bases, with 18 bases between.

The chain couples TRBV7-2 to TRBJ1-1, with D perhaps matching TRBD1 (6 bases). V was pared by 5 bases and J by 3 bases, with 10 bases between. CDR3 size: 13 residues. CDR1 is SGHTA and CDR2 is FQGNSA in the germline V gene. CDR3 protein: CASSKRTDTEAFF. CDR3 coding DNA: TGTGCCAGCAGCAAGAGGACAGACACTGAAGCTTTCTTT.

CDR3 amino acids: CASSLRQGTLNTEAFF. The CDR3 DNA sequence: TGTGCCAGCAGCCTCCGACAGGGCACGTTGAACACTGAAGCTTTCTTT. The V call is TRBV7-2, the J call TRBJ1-1, with 7 positions matching TRBD1. J gave up 0 bases and V 5 bases, and 9 bases lay outside the gene matches. Germline CDR1 and CDR2: SGHTA and FQGNSA. This CDR3 spans 16 amino acids.

This clone has a handful of counts. The CDR3 nucleotides are TGTGCCTGGAGTCGTAGCGGGAGTCGAGAGCAGTTCTTC. Protein: CAWSRSGSREQFF. The V and J genes are TRBV30 and TRBJ2-1, with 9 bases that match TRBD2. Germline V gene sequence: CDR1 GTSNPN, CDR2 SVGIG (reference sequence). V shed 2 bases, J shed 10 bases, and the junction held 6 bases outside the gene matches. The CDR3 has 13 residues.

The chain employs TRBV10-3 and TRBJ1-5; 9 bases align to TRBD1. Germline CDR1 is ENHRY and CDR2 is SYGVKD. The CDR3 runs 15 residues. J was trimmed by 4 bases and V by 5 bases; bases with no gene match: 6. The CDR3 reads CAISPGGTGNQPQHF. The CDR3 DNA follows: TGTGCCATCAGTCCGGGGGGGACAGGGAATCAGCCCCAGCATTTT.

V usage is TRBV28 and J usage is TRBJ1-3; 10 nucleotides line up with TRBD1. This CDR3 is built from 16 residues. Germline CDR1 MDHEN, CDR2 SYDVKM. Trimming removed 6 bases from V and 5 bases from J; junction bases left unmatched: 10. CDR3 coding DNA: TGTGCCAGCAGCTCTACCGGGACAGGGGAAAGAAACACCATATATTTT. Translation gives CASSSTGTGERNTIYF. Looking up the rest from reference TRBV28 and TRBJ1-3 gives the full variable domain: DVKVTQSSRYLVKRTGEKVFLECVQDMDHENMFWYRQDPGLGLRLIYFSYDVKMKEKGDIPEGYSVSREKKERFSLILESASTNQTSMYLCASSSTGTGERNTIYFGEGSWLTVV.

The chain uses TRBV7-2 and TRBJ1-2, with D tentatively TRBD1 (5 bases). Trimming took 5 bases from V and 4 from J, leaving 8 bases between them. The CDR3 is made up of 12 amino acids. The germline V gene has CDR1 SGHTA and CDR2 FQGNSA. Here the CDR3 DNA reads TGTGCCAGCAGCCCAGGGCCCTATGGCTACACCTTC. As protein: CASSPGPYGYTF.

The chain carries TRBV4-1 and TRBJ2-7; TRBD2 aligns across 9 bases. Per the germline V gene, CDR1 is MGHRA and CDR2 is YSYEKL. This CDR3 has 15 residues. V lost 5 bases to trimming and J lost 2 bases; unmatched junction nucleotides: 7. The CDR3 reads CASSARLADAYEQYF. DNA for the CDR3: TGCGCCAGCAGCGCCCGACTAGCGGATGCCTACGAGCAGTACTTC.

In this sample, this clone turned up a few times. The DNA of the CDR3 is TGTGCCAGCTCAGAAAATCACCGGGACAGGGCTCGTCGCGGCTACACCTTC. This codes for CASSENHRDRARRGYTF. V and J are TRBV18 and TRBJ1-2; 9 nucleotides align to TRBD1. This CDR3 contains 17 residues. With V trimmed by 5 bases and J by 8 bases, 18 bases remained unmatched. Germline V lookup: CDR1 KGHSH, CDR2 LQKENI.

The chain carries TRBV2 and TRBJ2-7, with 12 nucleotides matching TRBD2. Germline-derived CDR1 and CDR2 are SNHLY and FYNNEI. V shed 1 base and J 4 bases; nucleotides not matched to a gene: 5. The CDR3 loop spans 16 amino acids. CDR3 DNA: TGTGCCAGCAGTGAAGGACTAGCGGGAGTTGGGTACGAGCAGTACTTC. Translated, it gives CASSEGLAGVGYEQYF.